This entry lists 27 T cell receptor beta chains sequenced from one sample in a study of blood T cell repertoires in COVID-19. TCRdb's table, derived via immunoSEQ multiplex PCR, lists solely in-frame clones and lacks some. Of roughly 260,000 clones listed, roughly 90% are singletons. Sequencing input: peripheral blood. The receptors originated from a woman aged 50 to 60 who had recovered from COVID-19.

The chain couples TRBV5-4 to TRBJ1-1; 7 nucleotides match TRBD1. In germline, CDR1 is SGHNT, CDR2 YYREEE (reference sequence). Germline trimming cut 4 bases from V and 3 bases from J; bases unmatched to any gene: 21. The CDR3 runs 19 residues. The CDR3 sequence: CASSRNRRPTGVRDTEAFF. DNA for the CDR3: TGTGCCAGCAGCCGAAATCGTCGGCCTACAGGGGTGAGGGACACTGAAGCTTTCTTT. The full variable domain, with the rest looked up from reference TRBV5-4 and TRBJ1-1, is ETGVTQSPTHLIKTRGQQVTLRCSSQSGHNTVSWYQQALGQGPQFIFQYYREEENGRGNFPPRFSGLQFPNYSSELNVNALELDDSALYLCASSRNRRPTGVRDTEAFFGQGTRLTVV.

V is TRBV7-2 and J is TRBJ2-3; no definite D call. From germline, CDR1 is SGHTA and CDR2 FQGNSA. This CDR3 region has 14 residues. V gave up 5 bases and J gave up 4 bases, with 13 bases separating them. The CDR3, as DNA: TGTGCCAGCAGCCCCCCCCCGAGCGCAGATACGCAGTATTTT. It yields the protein CASSPPPSADTQYF. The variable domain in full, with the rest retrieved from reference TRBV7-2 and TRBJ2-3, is GAGVSQSPSNKVTEKGKDVELRCDPISGHTALYWYRQSLGQGLEFLIYFQGNSAPDKSGLPSDRFSAERTGGSVSTLTIQRTQQEDSAVYLCASSPPPSADTQYFGPGTRLTVL.

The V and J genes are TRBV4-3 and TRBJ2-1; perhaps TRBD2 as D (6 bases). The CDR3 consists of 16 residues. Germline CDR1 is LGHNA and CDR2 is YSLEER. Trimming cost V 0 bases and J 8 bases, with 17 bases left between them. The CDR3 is CASSQDGVVGGHEQFF. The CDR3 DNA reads TGCGCCAGCAGCCAAGATGGAGTAGTGGGGGGTCATGAGCAGTTCTTC.

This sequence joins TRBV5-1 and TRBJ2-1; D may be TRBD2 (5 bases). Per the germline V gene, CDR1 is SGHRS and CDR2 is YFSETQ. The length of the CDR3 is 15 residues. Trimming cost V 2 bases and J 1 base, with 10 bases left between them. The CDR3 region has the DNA TGCGCCAGCAGCTTCGGGCTAGCTTCCTACAATGAGCAGTTCTTC. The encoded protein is CASSFGLASYNEQFF. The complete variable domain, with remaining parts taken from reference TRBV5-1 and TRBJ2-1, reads KAGVTQTPRYLIKTRGQQVTLSCSPISGHRSVSWYQQTPGQGLQFLFEYFSETQRNKGNFPGRFSGRQFSNSRSEMNVSTLELGDSALYLCASSFGLASYNEQFFGPGTRLTVL.

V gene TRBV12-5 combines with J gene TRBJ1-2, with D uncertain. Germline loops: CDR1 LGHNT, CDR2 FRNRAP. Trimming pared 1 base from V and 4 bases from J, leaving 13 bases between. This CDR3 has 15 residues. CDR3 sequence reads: CASGLGGGRFYGYTF. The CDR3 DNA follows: TGTGCTAGTGGTTTGGGAGGAGGCAGGTTCTATGGCTACACCTTC.

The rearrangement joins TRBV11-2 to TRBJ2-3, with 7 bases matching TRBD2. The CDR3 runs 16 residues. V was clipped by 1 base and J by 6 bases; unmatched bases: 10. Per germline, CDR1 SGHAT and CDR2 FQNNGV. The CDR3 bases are TGTGCCAGCAGCTTAGGCCGCGGGAGAGAGTTGGATACGCAGTATTTT. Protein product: CASSLGRGRELDTQYF.

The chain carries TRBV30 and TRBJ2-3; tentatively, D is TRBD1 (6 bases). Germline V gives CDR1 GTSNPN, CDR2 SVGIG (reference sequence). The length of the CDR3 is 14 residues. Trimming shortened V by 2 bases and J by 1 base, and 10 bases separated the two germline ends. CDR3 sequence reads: CAWSRGSRTDTQYF. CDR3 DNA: TGTGCCTGGAGTAGGGGGAGCCGCACAGATACGCAGTATTTT.

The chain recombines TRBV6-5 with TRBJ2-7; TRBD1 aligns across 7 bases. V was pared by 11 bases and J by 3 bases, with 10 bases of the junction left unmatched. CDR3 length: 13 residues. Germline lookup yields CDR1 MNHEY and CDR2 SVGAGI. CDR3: CAAEATGNYEQYF. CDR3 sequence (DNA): TGTGCCGCCGAGGCGACAGGGAACTACGAGCAGTACTTC.

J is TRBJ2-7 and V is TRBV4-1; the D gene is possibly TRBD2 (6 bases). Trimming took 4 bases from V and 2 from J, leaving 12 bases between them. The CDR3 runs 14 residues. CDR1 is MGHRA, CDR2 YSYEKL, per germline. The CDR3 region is CASSLAGQTYEQYF. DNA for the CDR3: TGCGCCAGCAGCCTGGCGGGGCAGACCTACGAGCAGTACTTC.

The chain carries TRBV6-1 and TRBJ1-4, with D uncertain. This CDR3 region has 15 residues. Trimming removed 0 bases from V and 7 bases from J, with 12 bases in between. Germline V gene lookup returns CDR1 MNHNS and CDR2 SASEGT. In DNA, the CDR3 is TGTGCCAGCAGTGAAGCAGGCGGGCGAGGTGAAAAACTGTTTTTT. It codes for CASSEAGGRGEKLFF.

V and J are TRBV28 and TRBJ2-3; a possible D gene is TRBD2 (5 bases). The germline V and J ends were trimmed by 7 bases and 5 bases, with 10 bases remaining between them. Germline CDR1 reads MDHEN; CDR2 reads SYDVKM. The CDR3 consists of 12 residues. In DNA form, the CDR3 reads TGTGCCAGCACCAAACGGGGAGATACGCAGTATTTT. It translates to CASTKRGDTQYF. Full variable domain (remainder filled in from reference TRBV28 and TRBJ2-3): DVKVTQSSRYLVKRTGEKVFLECVQDMDHENMFWYRQDPGLGLRLIYFSYDVKMKEKGDIPEGYSVSREKKERFSLILESASTNQTSMYLCASTKRGDTQYFGPGTRLTVL.

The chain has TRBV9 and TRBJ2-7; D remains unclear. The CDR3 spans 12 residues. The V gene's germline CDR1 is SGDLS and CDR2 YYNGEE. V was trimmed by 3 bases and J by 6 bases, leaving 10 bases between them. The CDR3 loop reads CASSGRLPEQYF. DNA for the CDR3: TGTGCCAGCAGCGGTCGGTTACCCGAGCAGTACTTC.

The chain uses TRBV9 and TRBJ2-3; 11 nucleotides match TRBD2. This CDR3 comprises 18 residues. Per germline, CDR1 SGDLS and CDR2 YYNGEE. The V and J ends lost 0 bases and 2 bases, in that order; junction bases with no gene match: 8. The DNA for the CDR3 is TGTGCCAGCAGCGTAGAGGAACCACTAGCGGGGGTCACAGATACGCAGTATTTT. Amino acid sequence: CASSVEEPLAGVTDTQYF.

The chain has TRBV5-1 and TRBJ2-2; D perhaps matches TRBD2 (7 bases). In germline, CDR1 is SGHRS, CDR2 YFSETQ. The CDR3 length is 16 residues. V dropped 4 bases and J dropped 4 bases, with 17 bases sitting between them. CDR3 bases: TGCGCCAGCAGCCGACTCGGGGGGCGCAGCACCGGGGAGCTGTTTTTT. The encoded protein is CASSRLGGRSTGELFF.

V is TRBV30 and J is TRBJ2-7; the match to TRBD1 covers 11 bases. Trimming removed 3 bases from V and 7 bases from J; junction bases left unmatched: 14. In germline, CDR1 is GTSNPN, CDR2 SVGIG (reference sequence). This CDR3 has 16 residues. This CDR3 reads CAWRAPRDRGSGEQYF. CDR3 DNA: TGTGCCTGGAGGGCTCCCCGGGACAGGGGGAGTGGGGAGCAGTACTTC.

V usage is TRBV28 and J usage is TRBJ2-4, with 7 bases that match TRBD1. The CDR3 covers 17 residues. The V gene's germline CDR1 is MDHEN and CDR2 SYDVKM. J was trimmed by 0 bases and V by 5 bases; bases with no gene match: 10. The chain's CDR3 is CASSLSGTAIAKNIQYF. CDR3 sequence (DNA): TGTGCCAGCAGTCTCTCCGGGACAGCCATAGCCAAAAACATTCAGTACTTC.

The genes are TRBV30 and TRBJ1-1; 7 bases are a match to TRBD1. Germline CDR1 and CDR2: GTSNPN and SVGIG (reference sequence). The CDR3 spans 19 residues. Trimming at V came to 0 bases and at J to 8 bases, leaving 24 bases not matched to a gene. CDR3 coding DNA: TGTGCCTGGAGTGTTCCTATTATCCGCCGATCGACAGGGCAAGAGGAAGCTTTCTTT. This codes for CAWSVPIIRRSTGQEEAFF.

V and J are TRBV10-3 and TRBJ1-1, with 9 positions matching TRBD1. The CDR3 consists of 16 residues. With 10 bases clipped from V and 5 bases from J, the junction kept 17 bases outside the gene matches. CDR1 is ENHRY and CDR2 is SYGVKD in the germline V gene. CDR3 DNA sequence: TGTGCCACCTGCTCATCGACAGGGGGTTTTGGAACTGAAGCTTTCTTT. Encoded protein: CATCSSTGGFGTEAFF.

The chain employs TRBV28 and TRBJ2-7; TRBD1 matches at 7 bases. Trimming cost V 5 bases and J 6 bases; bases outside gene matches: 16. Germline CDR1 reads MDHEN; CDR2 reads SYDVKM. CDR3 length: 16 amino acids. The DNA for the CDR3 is TGTGCCAGCAGTCCCCTCTACAGGGGAAGTCTACGCGAGCAGTACTTC. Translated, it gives CASSPLYRGSLREQYF.

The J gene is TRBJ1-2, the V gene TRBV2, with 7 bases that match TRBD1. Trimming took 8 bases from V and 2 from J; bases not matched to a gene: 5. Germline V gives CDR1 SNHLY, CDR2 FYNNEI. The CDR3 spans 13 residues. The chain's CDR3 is CASQGGFNYGYTF. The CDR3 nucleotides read TGTGCCAGCCAGGGGGGTTTCAACTATGGCTACACCTTC.

The CDR3 nucleotides are TGTGCCACCCAGGGGGCTGAAAACACCATATATTTT. Translation gives CATQGAENTIYF. This rearrangement joins TRBV15 to TRBJ1-3; 8 nucleotides agree with TRBD1. The V gene's germline CDR1 is LNHNV and CDR2 YYDKDF (reference sequence). With 8 bases clipped from V and 6 bases from J, the junction kept 3 bases outside the gene matches. The CDR3 length is 12 residues.

The CDR3 DNA is TGTGCCAGCTCACCAACTCTAAGGAACACTGAAGCTTTCTTT. This sequence encodes CASSPTLRNTEAFF. The chain recombines TRBV18 with TRBJ1-1; D uncertain. The length of the CDR3 is 14 residues. Germline V gene data show CDR1 as KGHSH and CDR2 as LQKENI. V shed 2 bases and J shed 1 base, with 8 bases lying between them.

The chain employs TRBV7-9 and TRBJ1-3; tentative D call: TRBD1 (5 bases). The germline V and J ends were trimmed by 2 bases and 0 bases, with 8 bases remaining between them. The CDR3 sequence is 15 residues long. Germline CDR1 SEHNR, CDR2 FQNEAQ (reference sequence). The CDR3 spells CASSLRGISGNTIYF. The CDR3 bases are TGTGCCAGCAGCTTACGGGGGATCTCTGGAAACACCATATATTTT.

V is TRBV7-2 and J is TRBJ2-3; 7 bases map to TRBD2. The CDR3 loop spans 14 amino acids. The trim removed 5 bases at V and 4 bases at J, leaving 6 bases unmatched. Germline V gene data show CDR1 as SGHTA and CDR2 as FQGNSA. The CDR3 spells CASSRGGSADTQYF. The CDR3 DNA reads TGTGCCAGCAGCCGCGGGGGATCGGCAGATACGCAGTATTTT.

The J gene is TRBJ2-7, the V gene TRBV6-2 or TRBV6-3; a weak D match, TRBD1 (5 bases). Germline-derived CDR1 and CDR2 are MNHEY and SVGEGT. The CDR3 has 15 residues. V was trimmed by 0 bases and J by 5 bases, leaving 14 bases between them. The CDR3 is CASSYSARAGNEQYF. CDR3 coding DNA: TGTGCCAGCAGTTACTCGGCAAGAGCAGGGAACGAGCAGTACTTC.

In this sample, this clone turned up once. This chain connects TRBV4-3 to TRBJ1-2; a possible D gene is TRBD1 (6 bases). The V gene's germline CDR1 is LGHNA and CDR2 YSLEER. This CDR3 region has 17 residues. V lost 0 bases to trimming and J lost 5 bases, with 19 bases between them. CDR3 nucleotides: TGCGCCAGCAGCCAAGACAAGTTACAGGGTTCGGCGTATGGCTACACCTTC. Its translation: CASSQDKLQGSAYGYTF.

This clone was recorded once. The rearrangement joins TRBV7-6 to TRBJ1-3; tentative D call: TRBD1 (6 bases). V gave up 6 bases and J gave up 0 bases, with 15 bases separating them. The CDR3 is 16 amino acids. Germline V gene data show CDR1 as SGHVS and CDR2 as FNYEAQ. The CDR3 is CASSLVTGFSGNTIYF. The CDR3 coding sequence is TGTGCCAGCAGTTTGGTAACAGGGTTCTCTGGAAACACCATATATTTT.